Included here is one T cell receptor (beta chain) sequence, with context. What this receptor recognizes is not known. No base quality values were provided; no much bigger clone lies one nucleotide off. This entry belongs to a study of pediatric ulcerative colitis (dated by TCRdb to between 2018 and 2020). About the full investigation: Among the ulcerative colitis patients, about seven had pancolitis and two had left-sided colitis, and histology in every patient was consistent with ulcerative colitis. From under 10 newly diagnosed, treatment-naive pediatric ulcerative colitis patients and four non-IBD control children, paired blood and rectal samples were collected. Using the Pediatric Ulcerative Colitis Activity Index, two patients were classed as having mild disease, several as having moderate disease and three as having acute severe colitis. Findings and caveats that apply to the study as a whole: The healthy control group was small, consisting of only four individuals. Because the repertoires came from total lymphocyte DNA, rare subsets such as regulatory T cells may have patterns that are not reflected. Clonal overlap between a subject's own blood and rectum was significantly greater in ulcerative colitis patients than in controls, which suggests more T cell trafficking to inflamed tissue. For technical reasons, blood samples from a couple of patients gave substantially fewer templates, and these samples were excluded from the blood-rectal overlap analysis. Features of the rectal repertoire distinguished controls, mild-moderate colitis patients and acute severe colitis patients, and in acute severe colitis rectal diversity was lower because of clonal expansions. Two rectal CDR3 clonotypes turned up in every ulcerative colitis patient but in none of the controls.

Including the terminal cysteine and phenylalanine, the CDR3 comprises 14 residues. Solely the CDR3 DNA is kept, with 42 bases framed from the first base. From a lookup of the germline V gene (reference sequence), CDR1 and CDR2 are LNHDA and SQIVND. V and J are truncated by 1 base and 6 bases respectively, leaving an intervening sequence of 10 bases. Before the diagnostic colonoscopy, none of the ulcerative colitis patients had been given immunosuppressive medication. Blood was sampled at the same time as the colonoscopy. The Wizard kit (Promega) was used to extract genomic DNA from both blood and intestinal samples. Using the immunoSEQ TRB Survey service, rearranged CDR3 beta regions were amplified from genomic DNA with multiplex V and J primers. To keep sequencing depth the same across samples, survey-level depth of up to 500,000 reads per sample was applied. The libraries were purified and pooled, then sequenced using Illumina technology. On the study's bioinformatics: Productive clonality, sample overlap, pairwise scatters, CDR3 beta length, V/D/J gene usage and productiveness were assessed with immunoSEQ online tools. Calculated diversity was defined as the number of unique rearrangements divided by total templates, multiplied by 100, and Shannon and Simpson indices were computed as well. For principal component analysis, Z-score normalized data were analyzed with the R prcomp function and the ggbiplot package. Morisita's index was used to quantify the clonal overlap between blood and rectum within each subject. What TCRdb holds here is the immuneACCESS table cut down to in-frame rearrangements. Part of the clones is not present; checked against another copy, under half of the missing clones reflect an unresolved V gene, and the others are unexplained. V and J calls and clone size are as listed in that table; D and trimming were resolved from the DNA. The sample table records tens of thousands of clones; 70% to 80% of these occur just once. 5.2% of the sample is held by the ten biggest clonotypes.

This TCR was sampled from a boy younger than 18 with moderate ulcerative colitis. The chain is made from TRBV19 and TRBJ1-5; no confident D gene assignment can be made. Sequences were obtained from blood. The DNA sequence follows: TGTGCCAGTAGTATAGCGGCAGAGGGTCAGCCCCAGCATTTT. Translated, this gives CASSIAAEGQPQHF.